Given below is one TCR beta chain in context. Many counts were recorded for this clonotype. Its antigen remains undetermined. Base qualities are missing; no much larger clone stands one base away. Stable Graves' hyperthyroidism was defined as no progression to ophthalmopathy during 18 months of follow-up. Hyperthyroidism patients were aged 18 to 65 years and newly diagnosed, with disease duration of less than 2 months. Exclusion was applied to patients with uncontrolled infections, other autoimmune diseases, pregnancy or lactation. Clinical symptoms, serum thyroxine and TRAb, thyroid ultrasound, and orbital computed tomography formed the basis for the diagnoses. PBMCs were separated from 7.5 to 10 ml of fresh peripheral blood using Ficoll-Paque density gradient centrifugation. Trizol reagent was used to extract total RNA, and RNA quality was then checked on an Agilent 2100 Bioanalyzer. This entry is derived from a study of T cells in Graves' hyperthyroidism and ophthalmopathy (dated by TCRdb to between 2018 and 2021). Some background on the complete study: Peripheral blood was collected at initial diagnosis, before any treatment. To identify distinguishing TCR V-J signatures, a discovery cohort of 100 or so patients was used, comprising 43 with Graves' ophthalmopathy and approximately 57 with stable Graves' hyperthyroidism. Prospective prediction of ophthalmopathy was tested in an independent validation cohort consisting of under 20 hyperthyroidism patients and around 16 patients who later progressed to ophthalmopathy. The 100 discovery patients were randomly split 7:3 into training and test sets. The study also compared thyroid tissue and blood T-cell repertoires from five or six Graves' hyperthyroidism patients. Following sampling, methimazole starting at 30 mg daily was given to hyperthyroidism patients, and high-dose intravenous methylprednisolone was given to ophthalmopathy patients. The paper reports TCR Vbeta CDR3 sequencing of 140 or so peripheral blood samples: over 40 ophthalmopathy, fewer than 80 hyperthyroidism and around 17 progressor patients. The paper as a whole reports these results and caveats: Most expanded thyroid clonotypes (frequency above 0.001) were also detected in blood, a finding suggesting that blood repertoires may reflect thyroid immune responses. In validation, the model predicted progression to ophthalmopathy with 55% to 71% sensitivity and less than 75% specificity, a median of around 6.6 months before onset. No statistical method was used to fix the sample size in advance, and group allocation was not hidden from the investigators. A model built on a 13 V-J signature distinguished ophthalmopathy from stable hyperthyroidism, reaching 87.88% sensitivity and about 81% specificity in cross-validation and 80%/75% in testing.

The TCR beta CDR3 regions were amplified from the RNA transcripts. For the first round of RT-PCR on the TCR CDR3, the HTBI primer set was used together with the Qiagen OneStep RT-PCR kit. Libraries were constructed in a second round of multiplex PCR, after which size selection and purification were performed. Sequencing of the libraries was done on an Illumina HiSeq2000 using paired-end 100 bp reads. The original pipeline was this. Raw data were processed with SOAPnuke, discarding reads with adapters, uncalled bases, mean Phred below 15, or no exact constant-primer or identifier match. High-quality paired reads were merged using COPE v1.2.5, and each unique nucleotide sequence was defined as a clonotype. MiTCR v1.1 was used to align clonotypes to the IMGT TRBV, TRBD and TRBJ reference segments. The analysis included only V-J combinations with a frequency above 0.0001, which together covered 99% to 99.2% of the repertoires. The TCS score was defined as F50 (clonal expansion) divided by E x V (chaos), with BLOSUM62-based TCRdist calculated between CDR3 peptides within each V-J. Welch's t-statistics and random forest reduced several hundred V-J features to around 14, which were used in a naive Bayes classifier (R e1071). Clones were called with MiXCR by TCRdb after fastp trimmed the public reads at Q25, and only in-frame beta chains were retained. Every CDR3 protein is listed once, alongside the most common genes and DNA of its rows. The V and J calls were not made by the authors but by TCRdb's processing. The sample table holds about 340,000 distinct CDR3 sequences, of which about 18% were seen once. Of the sample, under 55% is held by the ten largest clones.

V is clipped by 6 bases and J by 6 bases, and the sequence between their germline boundaries is 8 bases long. The CDR3 runs 11 residues from the cysteine to the phenylalanine. The kept DNA is CDR3 alone, 33 bases in frame from the first base. Based on the germline V gene (reference sequence), the CDR1 and CDR2 sequences are DFQATT and SNEGSKA. Recombination joined TRBV20-1 with TRBJ1-4; no D segment can be confidently identified. The receptor's source is a woman in her forties or fifties with Graves' hyperthyroidism. Sequenced input: blood. This receptor has the CDR3 CSARTYEKLFF. In nucleotides, the sequence is TGCAGTGCCAGAACCTATGAAAAACTGTTTTTT.